These 2 T cell receptor beta chains originate from one sample sequenced in a study of human T cells and chemical hapten exposure. TCRdb independently ran MiXCR on the RACE reads; one entry per CDR3 protein. The data hold roughly 90,000 distinct CDR3 sequences, with approximately 11% observed a single time. As for time point: patch test 3, about 24 weeks after DPC sensitization. Noted treatment: therapeutic diphenylcyclopropenone sensitization with weekly scalp DPC. The sample here was whole blood, taken in connection with sensitization to the hapten diphenylcyclopropenone (DPC). The receptors derive from a woman in her 30s with alopecia areata. Some clones in this sample may be carry-over from other donors' samples.

This clonotype was detected ten times or more. V gene TRBV4-3 combines with J gene TRBJ2-7; D possibly corresponds to TRBD2 (6 bases). CDR1 is LGHNA, CDR2 YSLEER, per germline. The V and J ends lost 4 bases and 2 bases respectively, with 21 bases between them. The CDR3 totals 17 residues. The CDR3 sequence: CASSRSGRGLPTYEQYF. CDR3 bases: TGCGCCAGCAGCCGATCTGGACGGGGACTGCCGACCTACGAGCAGTACTTC.

This clonotype was counted at least ten times. V and J are TRBV12-3 or TRBV12-4 and TRBJ2-6; TRBD1 might be the D (5 bases). The ends were cut back, 4 bases at V and 1 base at J, with 8 bases in the middle. The CDR3 has 15 residues. CDR3 nucleotide sequence: TGTGCCAGCAGTTCCACAGGATCTGGGGCCAACGTCCTGACTTTC. Its translation is CASSSTGSGANVLTF.